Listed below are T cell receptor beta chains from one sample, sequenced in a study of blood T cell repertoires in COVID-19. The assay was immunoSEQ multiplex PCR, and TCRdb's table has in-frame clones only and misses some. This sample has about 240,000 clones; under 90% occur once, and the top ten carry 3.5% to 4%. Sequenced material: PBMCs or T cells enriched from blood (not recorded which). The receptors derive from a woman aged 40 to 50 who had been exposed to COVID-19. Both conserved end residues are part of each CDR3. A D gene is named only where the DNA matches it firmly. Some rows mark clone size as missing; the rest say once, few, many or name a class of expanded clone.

CDR3 protein: CAISSPVGELFF; CDR3 DNA: TGTGCCATCAGTAGTCCGGTCGGGGAGCTGTTTTTT; J gene: TRBJ2-2; D gene: .; V gene: TRBV10-3; clone size: .
CDR3 protein: CAWTTGSSSTDTQYF; CDR3 DNA: TGTGCCTGGACGACAGGCTCCTCTAGCACAGATACGCAGTATTTT; J gene: TRBJ2-3; D gene: .; V gene: TRBV30; clone size: .
CDR3 protein: CASSQLQGTAQYF; CDR3 DNA: TGTGCCAGCAGCCAATTACAGGGGACGGCGCAGTATTTT; J gene: TRBJ2-3; D gene: TRBD1; V gene: TRBV14; clone size: .
CDR3 protein: CASSQDEGRLTGELFF; CDR3 DNA: TGTGCCAGCAGCCAAGATGAGGGAAGGCTGACCGGGGAGCTGTTTTTT; J gene: TRBJ2-2; D gene: .; V gene: TRBV4-2; clone size: .
CDR3 protein: CASSPGTGGDGTEAFF; CDR3 DNA: TGTGCCAGCTCACCCGGGACAGGGGGTGACGGCACTGAAGCTTTCTTT; J gene: TRBJ1-1; D gene: TRBD1; V gene: TRBV18; clone size: once
CDR3 protein: CASSMFSDRVSQPQHF; CDR3 DNA: TGTGCCAGTAGTATGTTTTCCGACAGGGTCTCTCAGCCCCAGCATTTT; J gene: TRBJ1-5; D gene: TRBD1; V gene: TRBV19; clone size: once
CDR3 protein: CASSLGQTFYGYTF; CDR3 DNA: TGTGCCAGCAGCTTAGGACAGACTTTCTATGGCTACACCTTC; J gene: TRBJ1-2; D gene: .; V gene: TRBV7-2; clone size: .
CDR3 protein: CSASPPAVSTDTQYF; CDR3 DNA: TGCAGTGCTAGTCCCCCAGCGGTGAGCACAGATACGCAGTATTTT; J gene: TRBJ2-3; D gene: .; V gene: TRBV20-1; clone size: .
CDR3 protein: CASSDSGQPQHF; CDR3 DNA: TGTGCCAGCAGCGATAGCGGCCAGCCCCAGCATTTT; J gene: TRBJ1-5; D gene: .; V gene: TRBV27; clone size: once
CDR3 protein: CASTGRGVTEAFF; CDR3 DNA: TGTGCCAGTACGGGCAGGGGAGTTACTGAAGCTTTCTTT; J gene: TRBJ1-1; D gene: .; V gene: TRBV19; clone size: few
CDR3 protein: CASTPSQPSFGFYGYTF; CDR3 DNA: TGTGCCAGCACTCCTTCCCAACCCTCATTCGGGTTCTATGGCTACACCTTC; J gene: TRBJ1-2; D gene: .; V gene: TRBV28; clone size: .
CDR3 protein: CASSPGLAGNTDTQYF; CDR3 DNA: TGTGCCAGCAGCCCAGGACTAGCGGGGAACACAGATACGCAGTATTTT; J gene: TRBJ2-3; D gene: TRBD2; V gene: TRBV7-2; clone size: .
CDR3 protein: CATSDYYGRMDTQYF; CDR3 DNA: TGTGCCACCAGTGATTATTACGGTAGAATGGATACGCAGTATTTT; J gene: TRBJ2-3; D gene: .; V gene: TRBV24-1; clone size: few
CDR3 protein: CASSIQGIHTEAFF; CDR3 DNA: TGTGCCAGCAGTATACAGGGGATACACACTGAAGCTTTCTTT; J gene: TRBJ1-1; D gene: TRBD1; V gene: TRBV27; clone size: .
CDR3 protein: CASGQSSYEQYF; CDR3 DNA: TGTGCCAGCGGCCAGAGCTCCTACGAGCAGTACTTC; J gene: TRBJ2-7; D gene: .; V gene: TRBV6-2/TRBV6-3; clone size: .
CDR3 protein: CASSEGPWRETQYF; CDR3 DNA: TGTGCCAGCAGTGAAGGGCCGTGGAGGGAGACCCAGTACTTC; J gene: TRBJ2-5; D gene: .; V gene: TRBV6-1; clone size: .
CDR3 protein: CASRLGQGAEKLFF; CDR3 DNA: TGTGCCAGCAGGTTGGGCCAGGGCGCTGAAAAACTGTTTTTT; J gene: TRBJ1-4; D gene: .; V gene: TRBV6-6; clone size: .
CDR3 protein: CASSTTGRDSPLHF; CDR3 DNA: TGTGCCAGCAGTACGACAGGCCGGGATTCACCCCTCCACTTT; J gene: TRBJ1-6; D gene: .; V gene: TRBV5-6; clone size: .
CDR3 protein: CASSKPGASYNSPLHF; CDR3 DNA: TGTGCCAGCAGCAAACCAGGGGCGTCCTATAATTCACCCCTCCACTTT; J gene: TRBJ1-6; D gene: .; V gene: TRBV11-2; clone size: .
CDR3 protein: CASSPRQGYTEAFF; CDR3 DNA: TGTGCCAGCAGCCCCCGACAGGGATACACTGAAGCTTTCTTT; J gene: TRBJ1-1; D gene: TRBD1; V gene: TRBV7-2; clone size: .
CDR3 protein: CASMGGGAGNQPQHF; CDR3 DNA: TGTGCCAGTATGGGCGGAGGGGCCGGCAATCAGCCCCAGCATTTT; J gene: TRBJ1-5; D gene: .; V gene: TRBV19; clone size: once
CDR3 protein: CAWGQDWAEAFF; CDR3 DNA: TGTGCCTGGGGACAGGATTGGGCTGAAGCTTTCTTT; J gene: TRBJ1-1; D gene: TRBD1; V gene: TRBV30; clone size: .
CDR3 protein: CASGALTTEYGYTF; CDR3 DNA: TGTGCCAGCGGAGCCTTAACGACAGAATATGGCTACACCTTC; J gene: TRBJ1-2; D gene: .; V gene: TRBV2; clone size: .
CDR3 protein: CASRLQGSEQPQHF; CDR3 DNA: TGTGCCAGCAGACTACAGGGAAGTGAACAGCCCCAGCATTTT; J gene: TRBJ1-5; D gene: .; V gene: TRBV6-5; clone size: .